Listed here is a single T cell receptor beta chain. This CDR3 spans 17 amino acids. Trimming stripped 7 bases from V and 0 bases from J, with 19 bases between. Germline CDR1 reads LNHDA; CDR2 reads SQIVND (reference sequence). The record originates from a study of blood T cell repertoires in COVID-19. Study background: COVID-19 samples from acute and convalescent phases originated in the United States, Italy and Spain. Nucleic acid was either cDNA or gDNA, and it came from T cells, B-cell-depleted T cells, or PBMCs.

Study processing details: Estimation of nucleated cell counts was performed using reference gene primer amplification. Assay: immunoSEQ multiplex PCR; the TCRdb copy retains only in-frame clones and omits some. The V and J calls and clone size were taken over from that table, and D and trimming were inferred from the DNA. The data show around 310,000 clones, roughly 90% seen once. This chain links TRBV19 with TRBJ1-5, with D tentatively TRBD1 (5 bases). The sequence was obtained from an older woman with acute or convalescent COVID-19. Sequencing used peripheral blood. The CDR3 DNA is TGTGCCAGTACCCTCCGGCCCACAGGTGGTAGCAATCAGCCCCAGCATTTT. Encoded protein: CASTLRPTGGSNQPQHF.